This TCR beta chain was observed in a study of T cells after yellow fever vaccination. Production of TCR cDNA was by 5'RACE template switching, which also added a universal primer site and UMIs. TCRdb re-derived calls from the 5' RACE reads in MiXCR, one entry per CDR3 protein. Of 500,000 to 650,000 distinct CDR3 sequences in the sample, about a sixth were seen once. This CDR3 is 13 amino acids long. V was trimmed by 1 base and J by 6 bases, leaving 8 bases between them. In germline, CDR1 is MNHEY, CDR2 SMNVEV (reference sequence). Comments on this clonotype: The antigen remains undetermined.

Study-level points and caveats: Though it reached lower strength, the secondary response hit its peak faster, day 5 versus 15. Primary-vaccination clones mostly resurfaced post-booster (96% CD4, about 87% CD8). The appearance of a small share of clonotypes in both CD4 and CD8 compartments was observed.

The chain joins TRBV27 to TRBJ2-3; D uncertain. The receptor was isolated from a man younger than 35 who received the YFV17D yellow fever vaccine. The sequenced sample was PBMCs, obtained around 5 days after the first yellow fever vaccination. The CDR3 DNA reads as TGTGCCAGCAGTTTATTTATCGGGGATACGCAGTATTTT. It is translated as CASSLFIGDTQYF.